Listed below are T cell receptor beta chains from one sample, sequenced in a study of T cell responses to AZD1222 COVID-19 vaccine. This table comes from immunoSEQ multiplex PCR, and its TCRdb copy is limited to in-frame clones, with some not included. The sample has 120,000 to 150,000 clones, approximately 89% seen once. The input for sequencing was peripheral blood, taken on day 0 of AZD1222 vaccination. Every receptor here comes from an adult in good health. The CDR3 runs from the conserved cysteine through the conserved F or W. The order of the fields is CDR3 DNA, CDR3 protein, V gene, J gene, clone size, D gene. A D gene is named only where the DNA matches it firmly. The size entry is marked missing in some rows and otherwise reads once, few, many or a size class.

DNA: TGTGCCAGCTCGTCAGAACTACAGGGTCCCGTTTCACCCCTCCACTTT
CDR3: CASSSELQGPVSPLHF
V: TRBV18
J: TRBJ1-6
size: -
D: -

DNA: TGTGCCAGCAGTTATGGCCCCACAGATACGCAGTATTTT
CDR3: CASSYGPTDTQYF
V: TRBV6-6
J: TRBJ2-3
size: -
D: -

DNA: TGTGCCAGCAGTGAAGCTTCCCAGGGGAAAAACATTCAGTACTTC
CDR3: CASSEASQGKNIQYF
V: TRBV6-1
J: TRBJ2-4
size: once
D: -

DNA: TGTGCCAGCAGTTCGCTAGCGGGCTACAATGAGCAGTTCTTC
CDR3: CASSSLAGYNEQFF
V: TRBV6-5
J: TRBJ2-1
size: -
D: TRBD2

DNA: TGTGCCAGTAGTGGTGGGACGGCCTCCTACGAGCAGTACTTC
CDR3: CASSGGTASYEQYF
V: TRBV19
J: TRBJ2-7
size: -
D: -

DNA: TGTGCCAGCAGCTTACAGTCGGGTGGGAGAAACACCATATATTTT
CDR3: CASSLQSGGRNTIYF
V: TRBV7-6
J: TRBJ1-3
size: -
D: -

DNA: TGCGCCAGCAGCCATACATCGACCCCCTACGAGCAGTACTTC
CDR3: CASSHTSTPYEQYF
V: TRBV5-1
J: TRBJ2-7
size: -
D: -

DNA: TGTGCCAGCAGTGTATCGAACTACAATGAGCAGTTCTTC
CDR3: CASSVSNYNEQFF
V: TRBV27
J: TRBJ2-1
size: few
D: -

DNA: TGTGCCACCAGTGAGACAGGGGTTCATGGCTACACCTTC
CDR3: CATSETGVHGYTF
V: TRBV24-1
J: TRBJ1-2
size: -
D: TRBD1

DNA: TGTGCCAGCAGCTTAGCAGGGGCCGGGGAGCTGTTTTTT
CDR3: CASSLAGAGELFF
V: TRBV7-9
J: TRBJ2-2
size: -
D: -

DNA: TGCGCCAGCAGCTTATCGGGAGCGAACACCGGGGAGCTGTTTTTT
CDR3: CASSLSGANTGELFF
V: TRBV5-1
J: TRBJ2-2
size: once
D: -